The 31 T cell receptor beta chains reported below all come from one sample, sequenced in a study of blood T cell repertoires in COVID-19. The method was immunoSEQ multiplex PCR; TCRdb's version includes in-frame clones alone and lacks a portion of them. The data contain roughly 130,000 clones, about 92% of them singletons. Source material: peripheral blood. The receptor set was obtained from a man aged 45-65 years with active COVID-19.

This CDR3 is CASSLDGMTGTEAFF. CDR3 nucleotides: TGTGCCAGCAGCTTAGACGGAATGACGGGCACTGAAGCTTTCTTT. The chain uses TRBV7-3 and TRBJ1-1; no firm D call. Trimming pared 2 bases from V and 4 bases from J, leaving 14 bases between. Germline V gene sequence: CDR1 SGHTA, CDR2 FQGTGA. This CDR3 spans 15 amino acids.

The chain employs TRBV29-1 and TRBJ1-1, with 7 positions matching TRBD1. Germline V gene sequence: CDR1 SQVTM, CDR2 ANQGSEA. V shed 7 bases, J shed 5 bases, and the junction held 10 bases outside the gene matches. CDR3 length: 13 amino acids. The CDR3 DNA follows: TGCAGCGCCGGTACCCAACAGGGGACTGAAGCTTTCTTT. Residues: CSAGTQQGTEAFF.

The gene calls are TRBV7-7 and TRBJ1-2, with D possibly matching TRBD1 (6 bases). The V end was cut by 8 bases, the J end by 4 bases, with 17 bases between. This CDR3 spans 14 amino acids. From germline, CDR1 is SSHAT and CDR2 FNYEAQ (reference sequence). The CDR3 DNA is TGTGCCAGCCCAGGCGGGGGCGAGGGCTATGGCTACACCTTC. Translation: CASPGGGEGYGYTF. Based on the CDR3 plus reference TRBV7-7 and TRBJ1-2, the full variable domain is GAGVSQSPRYKVTKRGQDVTLRCDPISSHATLYWYQQALGQGPEFLTYFNYEAQPDKSGLPSDRFSAERPEGSISTLTIQRTEQRDSAMYRCASPGGGEGYGYTFGSGTRLTVV.

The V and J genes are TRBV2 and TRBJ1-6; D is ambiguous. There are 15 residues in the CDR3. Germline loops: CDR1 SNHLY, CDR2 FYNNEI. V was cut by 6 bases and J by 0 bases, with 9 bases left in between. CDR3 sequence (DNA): TGTGCCAGCAGGGGCCAAGGCTCCTATAATTCACCCCTCCACTTT. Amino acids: CASRGQGSYNSPLHF.

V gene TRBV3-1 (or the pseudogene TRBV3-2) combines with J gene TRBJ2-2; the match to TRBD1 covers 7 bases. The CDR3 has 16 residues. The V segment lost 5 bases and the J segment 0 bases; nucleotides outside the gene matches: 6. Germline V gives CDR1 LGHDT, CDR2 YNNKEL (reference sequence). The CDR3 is CASSAPTGTNTGELFF. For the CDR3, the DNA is TGTGCCAGCAGCGCGCCGACAGGGACGAACACCGGGGAGCTGTTTTTT.

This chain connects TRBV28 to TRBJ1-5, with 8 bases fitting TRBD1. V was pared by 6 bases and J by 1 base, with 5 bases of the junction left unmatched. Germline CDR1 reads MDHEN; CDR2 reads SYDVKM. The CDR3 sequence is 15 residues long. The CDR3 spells CASRQTGESNQPQHF. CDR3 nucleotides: TGTGCCAGCAGGCAGACAGGGGAGAGCAATCAGCCCCAGCATTTT.

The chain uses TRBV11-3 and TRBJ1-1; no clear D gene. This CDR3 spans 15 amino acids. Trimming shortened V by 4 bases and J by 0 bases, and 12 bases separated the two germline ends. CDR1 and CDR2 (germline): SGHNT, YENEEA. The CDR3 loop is CASSSARSMNTEAFF. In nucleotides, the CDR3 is TGTGCCAGCAGCTCCGCTAGGAGCATGAACACTGAAGCTTTCTTT.

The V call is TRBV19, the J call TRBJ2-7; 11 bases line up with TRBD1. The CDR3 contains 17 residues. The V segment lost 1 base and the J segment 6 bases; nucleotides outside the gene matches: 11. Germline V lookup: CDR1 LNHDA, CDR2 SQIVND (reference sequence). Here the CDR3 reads CASSIGDRGKLKGEQYF. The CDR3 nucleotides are TGTGCCAGTAGTATAGGGGACAGGGGGAAACTTAAAGGCGAGCAGTACTTC.

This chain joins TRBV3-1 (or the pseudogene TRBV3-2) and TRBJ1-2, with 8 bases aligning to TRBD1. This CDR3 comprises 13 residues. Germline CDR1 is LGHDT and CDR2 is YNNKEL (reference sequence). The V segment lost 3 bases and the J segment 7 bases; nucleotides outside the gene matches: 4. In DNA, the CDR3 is TGTGCCAGCAGCCACTCCGACAGGGGTGGCTACACCTTC. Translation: CASSHSDRGGYTF.

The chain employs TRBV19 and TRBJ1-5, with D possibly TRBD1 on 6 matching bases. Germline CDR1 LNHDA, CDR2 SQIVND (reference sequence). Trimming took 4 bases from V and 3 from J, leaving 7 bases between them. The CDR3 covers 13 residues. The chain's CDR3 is CASSRQANQPQHF. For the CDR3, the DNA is TGTGCCAGTAGTAGACAGGCCAATCAGCCCCAGCATTTT.

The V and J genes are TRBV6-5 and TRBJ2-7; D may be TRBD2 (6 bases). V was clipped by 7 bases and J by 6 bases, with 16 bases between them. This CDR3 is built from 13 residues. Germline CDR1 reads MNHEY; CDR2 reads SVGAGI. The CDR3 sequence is CASTGTPVPEQYF. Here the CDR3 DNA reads TGTGCCAGCACCGGGACTCCGGTTCCCGAGCAGTACTTC.

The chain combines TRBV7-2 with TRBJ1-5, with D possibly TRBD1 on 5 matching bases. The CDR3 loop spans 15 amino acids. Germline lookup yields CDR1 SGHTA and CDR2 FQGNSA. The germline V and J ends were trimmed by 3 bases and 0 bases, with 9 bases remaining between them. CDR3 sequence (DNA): TGTGCCAGCAGCTTCGCAGGGAATAGCAATCAGCCCCAGCATTTT. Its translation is CASSFAGNSNQPQHF.

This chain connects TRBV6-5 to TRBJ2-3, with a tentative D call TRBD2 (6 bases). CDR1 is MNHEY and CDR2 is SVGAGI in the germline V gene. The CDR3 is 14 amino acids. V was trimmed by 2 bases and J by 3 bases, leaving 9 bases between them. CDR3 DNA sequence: TGTGCCAGCAGTTACCGCGGGGATACAGATACGCAGTATTTT. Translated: CASSYRGDTDTQYF.

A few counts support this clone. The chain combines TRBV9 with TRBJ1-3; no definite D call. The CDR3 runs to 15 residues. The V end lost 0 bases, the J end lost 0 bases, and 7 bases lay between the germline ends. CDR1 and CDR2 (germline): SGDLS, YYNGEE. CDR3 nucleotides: TGTGCCAGCAGCGTAGGAAGCATCTCTGGAAACACCATATATTTT. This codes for CASSVGSISGNTIYF.

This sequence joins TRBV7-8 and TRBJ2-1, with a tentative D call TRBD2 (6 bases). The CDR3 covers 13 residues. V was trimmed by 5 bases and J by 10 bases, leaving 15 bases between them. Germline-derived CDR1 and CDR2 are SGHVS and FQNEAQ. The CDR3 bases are TGTGCCAGCAGCCCCAACCGGGACTCCGAGCAGTTCTTC. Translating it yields CASSPNRDSEQFF.

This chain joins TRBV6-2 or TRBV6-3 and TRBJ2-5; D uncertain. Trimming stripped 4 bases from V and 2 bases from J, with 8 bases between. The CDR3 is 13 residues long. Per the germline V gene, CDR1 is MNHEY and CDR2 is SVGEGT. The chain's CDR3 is CASSSGLQETQYF. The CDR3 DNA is TGTGCCAGCAGTTCCGGTCTACAAGAGACCCAGTACTTC.

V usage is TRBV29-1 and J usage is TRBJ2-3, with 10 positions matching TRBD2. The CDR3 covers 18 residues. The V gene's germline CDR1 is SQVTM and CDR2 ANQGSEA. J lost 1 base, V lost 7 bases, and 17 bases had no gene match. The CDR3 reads CSAEGPAGGPKGTDTQYF. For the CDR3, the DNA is TGCAGCGCCGAGGGTCCAGCGGGGGGGCCTAAGGGCACAGATACGCAGTATTTT.

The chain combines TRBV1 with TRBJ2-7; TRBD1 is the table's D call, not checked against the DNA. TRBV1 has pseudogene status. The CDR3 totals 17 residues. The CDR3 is CTSSPPRGPTGRSEQYF. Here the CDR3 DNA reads TGCACCAGCAGCCCCCCCCGGGGCCCGACAGGGAGGAGCGAGCAGTACTTC.

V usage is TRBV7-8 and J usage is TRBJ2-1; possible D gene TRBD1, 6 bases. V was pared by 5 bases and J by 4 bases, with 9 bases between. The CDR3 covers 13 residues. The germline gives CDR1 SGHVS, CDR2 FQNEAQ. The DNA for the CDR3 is TGTGCCAGCAGCCGGACAGCGTACAATGAGCAGTTCTTC. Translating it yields CASSRTAYNEQFF.

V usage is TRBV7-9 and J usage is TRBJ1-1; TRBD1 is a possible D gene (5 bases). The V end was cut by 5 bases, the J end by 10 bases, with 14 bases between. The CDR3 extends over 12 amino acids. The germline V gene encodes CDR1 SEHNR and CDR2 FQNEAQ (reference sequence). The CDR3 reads CASSRMGEGAFF. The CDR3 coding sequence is TGTGCCAGCAGCCGTATGGGGGAGGGAGCTTTCTTT.

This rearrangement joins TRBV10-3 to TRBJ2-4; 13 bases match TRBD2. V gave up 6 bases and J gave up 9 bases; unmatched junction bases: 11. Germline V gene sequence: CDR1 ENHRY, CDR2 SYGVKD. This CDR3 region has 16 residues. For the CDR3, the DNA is TGTGCCATCAGCCTCGGACTAGCGGGAGCCGCGGTCATTCAGTACTTC. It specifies CAISLGLAGAAVIQYF.

The CDR3 sequence is CASSLENIGQGRPLHF. CDR3 coding DNA: TGTGCCAGCAGCTTAGAAAACATCGGGCAGGGAAGGCCCCTCCACTTT. The rearrangement joins TRBV7-9 to TRBJ1-6, with D perhaps matching TRBD1 (5 bases). Deletions cut 1 base from V and 13 bases from J, with 20 bases between. This CDR3 contains 16 residues. Germline V lookup: CDR1 SEHNR, CDR2 FQNEAQ (reference sequence).

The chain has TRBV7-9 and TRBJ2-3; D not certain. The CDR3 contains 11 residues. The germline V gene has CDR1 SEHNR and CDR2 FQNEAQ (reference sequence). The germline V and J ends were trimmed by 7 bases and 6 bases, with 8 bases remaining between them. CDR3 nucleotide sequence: TGTGCCAGCACCTCACGGGATACGCAGTATTTT. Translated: CASTSRDTQYF.

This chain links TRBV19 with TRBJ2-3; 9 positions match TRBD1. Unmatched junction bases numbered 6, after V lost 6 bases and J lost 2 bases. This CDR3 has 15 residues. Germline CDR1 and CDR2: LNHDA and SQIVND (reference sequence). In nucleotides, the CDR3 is TGTGCCAGTAGACCGGGACAGGGATCCACAGATACGCAGTATTTT. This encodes CASRPGQGSTDTQYF.

The CDR3 sequence is CASSTTGGYGYTF. In DNA form, the CDR3 reads TGTGCCAGCAGCACGACAGGGGGCTATGGCTACACCTTC. The gene calls are TRBV7-2 and TRBJ1-2; TRBD1 matches 9 bases. The germline V gene encodes CDR1 SGHTA and CDR2 FQGNSA. V was pared by 5 bases and J by 4 bases, with 2 bases of the junction left unmatched. The CDR3 length is 13 residues.

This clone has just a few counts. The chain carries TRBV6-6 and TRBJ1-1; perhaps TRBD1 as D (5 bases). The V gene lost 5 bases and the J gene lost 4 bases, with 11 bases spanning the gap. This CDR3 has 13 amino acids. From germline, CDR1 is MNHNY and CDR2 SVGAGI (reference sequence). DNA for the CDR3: TGTGCCAGCAGTACACGGGGGGGCACTGAAGCTTTCTTT. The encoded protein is CASSTRGGTEAFF.

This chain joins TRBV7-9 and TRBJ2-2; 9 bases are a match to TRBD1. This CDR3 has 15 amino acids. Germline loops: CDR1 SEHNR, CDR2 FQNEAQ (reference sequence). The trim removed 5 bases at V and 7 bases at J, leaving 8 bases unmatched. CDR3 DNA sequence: TGTGCCAGCAGCGAGAGGACAGGGGTGATCGGGGAGCTGTTTTTT. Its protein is CASSERTGVIGELFF.

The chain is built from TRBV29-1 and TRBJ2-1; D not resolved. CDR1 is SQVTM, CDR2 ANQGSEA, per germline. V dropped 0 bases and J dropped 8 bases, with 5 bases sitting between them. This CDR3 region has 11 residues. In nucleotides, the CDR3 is TGCAGCGTTGAAGAAGCGTATGAGCAGTTCTTC. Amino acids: CSVEEAYEQFF.

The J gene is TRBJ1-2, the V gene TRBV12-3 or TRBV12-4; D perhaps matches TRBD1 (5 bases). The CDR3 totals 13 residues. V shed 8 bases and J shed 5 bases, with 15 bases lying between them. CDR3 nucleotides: TGTGCCAGCGCCTCCGCGGGGGGGTATGGCTACACCTTC. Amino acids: CASASAGGYGYTF.

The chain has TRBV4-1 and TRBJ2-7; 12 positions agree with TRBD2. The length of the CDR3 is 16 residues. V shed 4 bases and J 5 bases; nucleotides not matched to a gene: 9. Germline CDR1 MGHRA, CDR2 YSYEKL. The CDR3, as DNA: TGCGCCAGCAGCCCCCTGGAGACTAGCGGGGGAGACGAGCAGTACTTC. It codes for CASSPLETSGGDEQYF.

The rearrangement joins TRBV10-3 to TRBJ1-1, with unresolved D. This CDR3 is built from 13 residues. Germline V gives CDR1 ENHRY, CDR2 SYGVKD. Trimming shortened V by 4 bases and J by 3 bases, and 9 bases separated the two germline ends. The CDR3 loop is CAISGRTDTEAFF. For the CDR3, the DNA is TGTGCCATCAGTGGGAGGACGGACACTGAAGCTTTCTTT.